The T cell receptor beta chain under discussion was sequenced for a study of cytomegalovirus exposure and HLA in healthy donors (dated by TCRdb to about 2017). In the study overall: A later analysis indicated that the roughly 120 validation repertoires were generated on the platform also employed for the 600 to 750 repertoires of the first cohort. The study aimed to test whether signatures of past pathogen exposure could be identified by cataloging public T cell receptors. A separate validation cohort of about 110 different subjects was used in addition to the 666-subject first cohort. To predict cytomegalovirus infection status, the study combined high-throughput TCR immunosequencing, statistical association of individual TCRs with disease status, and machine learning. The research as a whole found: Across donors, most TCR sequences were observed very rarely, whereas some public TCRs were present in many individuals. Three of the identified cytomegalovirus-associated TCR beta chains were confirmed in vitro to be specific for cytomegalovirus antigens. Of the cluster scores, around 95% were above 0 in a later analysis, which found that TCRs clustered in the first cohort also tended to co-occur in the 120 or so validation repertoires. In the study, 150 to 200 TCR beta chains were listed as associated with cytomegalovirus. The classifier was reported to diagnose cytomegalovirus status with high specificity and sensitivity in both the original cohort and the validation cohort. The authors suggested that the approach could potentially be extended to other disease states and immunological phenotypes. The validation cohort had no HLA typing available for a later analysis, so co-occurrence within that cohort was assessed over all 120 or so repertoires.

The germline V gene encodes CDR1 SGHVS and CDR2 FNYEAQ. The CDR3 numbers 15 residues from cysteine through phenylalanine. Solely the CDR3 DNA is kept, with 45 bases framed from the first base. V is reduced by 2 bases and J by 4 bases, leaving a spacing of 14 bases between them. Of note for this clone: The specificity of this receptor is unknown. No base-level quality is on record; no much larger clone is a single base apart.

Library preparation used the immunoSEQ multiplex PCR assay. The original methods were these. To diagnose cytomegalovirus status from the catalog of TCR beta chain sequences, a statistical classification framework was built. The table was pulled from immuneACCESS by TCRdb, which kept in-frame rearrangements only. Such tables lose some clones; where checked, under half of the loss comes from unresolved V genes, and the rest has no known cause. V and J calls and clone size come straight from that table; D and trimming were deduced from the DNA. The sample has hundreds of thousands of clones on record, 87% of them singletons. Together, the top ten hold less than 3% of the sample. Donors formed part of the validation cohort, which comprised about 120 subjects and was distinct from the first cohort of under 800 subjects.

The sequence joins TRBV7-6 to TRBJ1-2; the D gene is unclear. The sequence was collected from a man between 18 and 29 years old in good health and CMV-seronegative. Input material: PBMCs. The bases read TGTGCCAGCAGCTTACATGCGGAGGGCTTCTATGGCTACACCTTC. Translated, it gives CASSLHAEGFYGYTF.